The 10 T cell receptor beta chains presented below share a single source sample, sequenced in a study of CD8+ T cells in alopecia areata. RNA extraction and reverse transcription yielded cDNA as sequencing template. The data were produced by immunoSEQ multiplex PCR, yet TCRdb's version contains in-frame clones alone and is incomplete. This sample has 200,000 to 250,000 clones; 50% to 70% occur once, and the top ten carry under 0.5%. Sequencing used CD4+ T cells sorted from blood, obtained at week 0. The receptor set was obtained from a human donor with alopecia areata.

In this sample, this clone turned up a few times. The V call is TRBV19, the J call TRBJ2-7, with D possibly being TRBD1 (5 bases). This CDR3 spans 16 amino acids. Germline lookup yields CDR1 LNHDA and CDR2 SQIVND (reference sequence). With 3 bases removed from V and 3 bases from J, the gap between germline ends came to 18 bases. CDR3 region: CASSILQGSPFYEQYF. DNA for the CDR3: TGTGCCAGTAGTATTCTTCAGGGAAGTCCCTTCTACGAGCAGTACTTC.

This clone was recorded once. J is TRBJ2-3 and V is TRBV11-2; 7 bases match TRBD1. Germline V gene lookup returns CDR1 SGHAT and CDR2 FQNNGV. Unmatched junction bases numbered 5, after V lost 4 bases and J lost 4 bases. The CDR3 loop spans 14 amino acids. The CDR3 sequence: CASSSRQGADTQYF. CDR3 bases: TGTGCCAGCAGCTCCCGACAGGGCGCAGATACGCAGTATTTT. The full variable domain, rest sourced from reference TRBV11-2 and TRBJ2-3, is EAGVAQSPRYKIIEKRQSVAFWCNPISGHATLYWYQQILGQGPKLLIQFQNNGVVDDSQLPKDRFSAERLKGVDSTLKIQPAKLEDSAVYLCASSSRQGADTQYFGPGTRLTVL.

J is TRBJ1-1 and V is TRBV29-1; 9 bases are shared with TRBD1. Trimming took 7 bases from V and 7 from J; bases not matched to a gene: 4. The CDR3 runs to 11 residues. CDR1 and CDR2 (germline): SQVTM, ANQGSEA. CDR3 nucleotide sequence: TGCAGCGCGGGACAGGGAGTTGAAGCTTTCTTT. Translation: CSAGQGVEAFF.

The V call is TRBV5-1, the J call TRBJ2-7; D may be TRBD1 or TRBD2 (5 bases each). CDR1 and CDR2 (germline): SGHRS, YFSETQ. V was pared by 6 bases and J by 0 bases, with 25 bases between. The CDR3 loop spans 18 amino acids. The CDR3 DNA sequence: TGCGCCAGCACCCTATACCGGGGACGAGGACAACACTCCTACGAGCAGTACTTC. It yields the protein CASTLYRGRGQHSYEQYF.

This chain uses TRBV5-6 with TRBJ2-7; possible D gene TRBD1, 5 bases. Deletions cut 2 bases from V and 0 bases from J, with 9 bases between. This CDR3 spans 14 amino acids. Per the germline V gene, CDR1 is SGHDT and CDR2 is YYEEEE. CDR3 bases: TGTGCCAGCAGCTTCAAAGACAGCTCCTACGAGCAGTACTTC. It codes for CASSFKDSSYEQYF. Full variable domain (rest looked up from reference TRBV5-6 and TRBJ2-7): DAGVTQSPTHLIKTRGQQVTLRCSPKSGHDTVSWYQQALGQGPQFIFQYYEEEERQRGNFPDRFSGHQFPNYSSELNVNALLLGDSALYLCASSFKDSSYEQYFGPGTRLTVT.

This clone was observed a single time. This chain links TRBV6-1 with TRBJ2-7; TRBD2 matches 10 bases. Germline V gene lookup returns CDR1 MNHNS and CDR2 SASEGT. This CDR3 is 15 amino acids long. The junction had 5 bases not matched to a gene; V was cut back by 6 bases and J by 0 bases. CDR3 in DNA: TGTGCCAGCAGAGCACTAGCGGGGCCCTCCTACGAGCAGTACTTC. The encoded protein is CASRALAGPSYEQYF.

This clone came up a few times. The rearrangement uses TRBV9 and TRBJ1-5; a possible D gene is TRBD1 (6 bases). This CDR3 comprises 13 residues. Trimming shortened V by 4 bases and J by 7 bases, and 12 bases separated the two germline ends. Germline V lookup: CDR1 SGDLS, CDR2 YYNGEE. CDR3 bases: TGTGCCAGCAGCATGGGGGGCGGGCAGCCCCAGCATTTT. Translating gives CASSMGGGQPQHF.

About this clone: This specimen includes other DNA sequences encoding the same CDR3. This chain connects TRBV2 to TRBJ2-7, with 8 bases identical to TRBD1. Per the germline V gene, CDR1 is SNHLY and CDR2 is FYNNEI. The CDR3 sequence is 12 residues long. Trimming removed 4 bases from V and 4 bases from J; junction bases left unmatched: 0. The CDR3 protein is CASSGQGYEQYF. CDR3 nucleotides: TGTGCCAGCAGTGGACAGGGGTACGAGCAGTACTTC.

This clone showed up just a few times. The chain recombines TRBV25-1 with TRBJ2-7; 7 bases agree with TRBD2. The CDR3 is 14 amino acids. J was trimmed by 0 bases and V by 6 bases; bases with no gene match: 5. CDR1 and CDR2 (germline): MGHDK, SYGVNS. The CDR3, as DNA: TGTGCCAGCAGGTCAGCGGGACCCTCCTACGAGCAGTACTTC. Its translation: CASRSAGPSYEQYF.

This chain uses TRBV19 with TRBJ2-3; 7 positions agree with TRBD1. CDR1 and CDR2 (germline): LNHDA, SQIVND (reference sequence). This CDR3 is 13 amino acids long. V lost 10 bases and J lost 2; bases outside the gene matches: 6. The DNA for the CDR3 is TGTGCCATTACAGGGGAAAACACAGATACGCAGTATTTT. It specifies CAITGENTDTQYF.